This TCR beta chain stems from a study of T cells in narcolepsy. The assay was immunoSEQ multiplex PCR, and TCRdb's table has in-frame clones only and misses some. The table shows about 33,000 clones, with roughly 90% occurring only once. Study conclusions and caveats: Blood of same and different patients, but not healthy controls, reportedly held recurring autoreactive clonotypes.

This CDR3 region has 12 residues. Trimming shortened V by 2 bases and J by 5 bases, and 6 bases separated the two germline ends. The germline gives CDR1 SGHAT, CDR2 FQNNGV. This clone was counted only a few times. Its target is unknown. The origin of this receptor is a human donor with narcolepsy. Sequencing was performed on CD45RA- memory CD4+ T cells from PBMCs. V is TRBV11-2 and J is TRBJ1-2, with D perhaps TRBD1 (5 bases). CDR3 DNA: TGTGCCAGCAGCTTAAGGGGATATGGCTACACCTTC. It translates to CASSLRGYGYTF. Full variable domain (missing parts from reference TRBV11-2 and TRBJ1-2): EAGVAQSPRYKIIEKRQSVAFWCNPISGHATLYWYQQILGQGPKLLIQFQNNGVVDDSQLPKDRFSAERLKGVDSTLKIQPAKLEDSAVYLCASSLRGYGYTFGSGTRLTVV.